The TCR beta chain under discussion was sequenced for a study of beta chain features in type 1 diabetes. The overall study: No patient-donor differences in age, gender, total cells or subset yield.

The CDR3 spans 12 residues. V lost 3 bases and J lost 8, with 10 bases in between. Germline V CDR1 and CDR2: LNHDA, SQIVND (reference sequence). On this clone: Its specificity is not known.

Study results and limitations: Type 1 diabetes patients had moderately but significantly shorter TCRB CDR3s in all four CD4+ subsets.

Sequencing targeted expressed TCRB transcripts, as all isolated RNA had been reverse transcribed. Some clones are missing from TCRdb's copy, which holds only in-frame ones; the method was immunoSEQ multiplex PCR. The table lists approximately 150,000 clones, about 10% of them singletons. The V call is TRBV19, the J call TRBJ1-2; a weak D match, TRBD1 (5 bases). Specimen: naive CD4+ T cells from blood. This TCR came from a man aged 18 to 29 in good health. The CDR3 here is CASSISGSGYTF. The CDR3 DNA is TGTGCCAGTAGTATTTCAGGGTCCGGCTACACCTTC.